Listed below are T cell receptor beta chains from one sample, sequenced in a study of OX40 agonist ivuxolimab in advanced cancers. Libraries were prepared by immunoSEQ multiplex PCR; TCRdb keeps only in-frame clonotypes and omits some of them. The table has under 100,000 clones, about 90% seen once. The sequences come from CD4+ or CD8+ T cells sorted from blood, collected in a trial of the OX40 agonist ivuxolimab. The receptors originated from an adult with an advanced solid tumor such as melanoma, head and neck, liver or kidney cancer. Both conserved end residues are trimmed from each CDR3.

cdr3_length	v_call	cdr3_aa
12	TRBV6-1	ASKEQGVGQPQH
12	TRBV5-1	ASSLGGSTYEQY
14	TRBV28	ASSSIAGGPYNEQF
11	TRBV9	ASSSRPEGEQY
12	TRBV4-2	ASSQDLMGREQF
14	TRBV5-8	ASSLQTSGGASEQF
12	TRBV6-5	ASTKFLPSNEQF
15	TRBV18	ASSPNGGALAGGELF
11	TRBV4-2	ASSQAGAWEQY
16	TRBV15	ATSRAGGRGRTGNTIY
12	TRBV18	ASSPRGQEEKLF
13	TRBV5-1	ASSSLGGEVSEQF
14	TRBV18	ASSPLRVSGANVLT
14	TRBV25-1	ASSGWTGANTGELF
13	TRBV6-1	ASSERMATNEKLF
12	TRBV5-1	ASSFTGTDTEAF
11	TRBV30	AWSARLIYGYT
12	TRBV5-1	ASSSGDYQETQY
9	TRBV12-5	ASGFDRPNT
10	TRBV2	ASSEGVGTQY
10	TRBV2	ANWRVEDGYT
12	TRBV7-9	ASSTSNSWQRAF
12	TRBV5-1	ASSPGQGPGEQY
9	TRBV19	ASSIGYGYT
13	TRBV30	AWGLAGLYTGELF
14	TRBV7-3	ASSQSPGVGGNEQF
12	TRBV28	ASSNRGRQETQY
13	TRBV5-4	ASSRNRGASYGYT
11	TRBV6-6	ASRSGPENIQY
16	TRBV7-9	ASSFGVRGANRHNEQF
11	TRBV2	ASSAGTAYEQY
11	TRBV11-3	ASSPNPRDTQY
13	TRBV6-6	ASSSLPGQGGGYT
12	TRBV14	ASSGQPMNTEAF
11	TRBV29-1	SVERTSGDPEF
13	TRBV29-1	SVRGTSGRPNEQF
12	TRBV9	ASSVASGFAEAF